The clone carrying this T cell receptor (beta chain) has just a few counts. These data are taken from a study of blood T cells in healthy people across ages. Primed by a sample-barcoded 5' primer and a J-beta primer mix, a second PCR proceeded for about 7 to 12 cycles. From the 5' RACE reads, TCRdb called clonotypes with MiXCR, one entry per CDR3 protein. The repertoire consists of hundreds of thousands of distinct CDR3 sequences, with more than 20% occurring once and the leading ten covering approximately 8.7%. The V gene lost 3 bases and the J gene lost 7 bases, with 6 bases spanning the gap. The CDR3 is 11 residues long. CDR1 is SEHNR, CDR2 FQNEAQ, per germline (reference sequence). The same sample was also used in a study of T cells of mothers and their children.

The chain has TRBV7-9 and TRBJ1-1, with D unresolved. The sequenced material came from blood. This receptor was identified in a boy between 10 and 17 years old in good health. The DNA for the CDR3 is TGTGCCAGCAGCTTCTTGGATGAAGCTTTCTTT. It is translated as CASSFLDEAFF.